Below, 8 T cell receptor beta chains from the same sample are listed, as sequenced in a study of PD-1 blockade in mismatch repair-deficient tumors (dated by TCRdb to between 2016 and 2019). Libraries were made using the immunoSEQ multiplex PCR assay. Not all clones reach the TCRdb copy of this immuneACCESS table, which keeps in-frame sequences only. Checked studies attribute under half of the gap to unresolved V genes and leave the rest unexplained. This sample lists over 60,000 clones; around 88% were detected once. Together, the top ten hold 14% of the sample. Sequenced material: peripheral blood, taken 52 weeks after starting pembrolizumab. The receptors stem from an adult with mismatch repair-deficient cancer.

The chain joins TRBV11-2 to TRBJ2-2; D gene unclear. Between the trimmed V and J ends, which lost 1 base and 5 bases, there was a span of 8 bases. This CDR3 has 14 amino acids. Germline CDR1 is SGHAT and CDR2 is FQNNGV. The CDR3 bases are TGTGCCAGCAGCTTAGTTATGGTGACCGGGGAGCTGTTTTTT. Amino acid sequence: CASSLVMVTGELFF.

The CDR3 DNA reads TGTGCCAGCAGTTCCCGGAGGGATGAGCAGTTCTTC. Its protein product is CASSSRRDEQFF. J is TRBJ2-1 and V is TRBV6-6; TRBD2 is a possible D gene (6 bases). This CDR3 has 12 residues. CDR1 is MNHNY, CDR2 SVGAGI, per germline (reference sequence). The V end was cut by 4 bases, the J end by 8 bases, with 9 bases between.

The genes are TRBV5-6 and TRBJ2-7; D may correspond to TRBD1 or TRBD2 (5 bases each). Trimming took off 0 bases at V and 0 bases at J, with 13 bases between the two ends. The CDR3 runs to 16 residues. Germline-derived CDR1 and CDR2 are SGHDT and YYEEEE. The CDR3 is CASSLVRGKSSYEQYF. DNA for the CDR3: TGTGCCAGCAGCTTGGTACGGGGCAAGAGCTCCTACGAGCAGTACTTC.

V and J are TRBV10-3 and TRBJ2-1; D could derive from TRBD1 or TRBD2 (5 bases each). CDR1 is ENHRY and CDR2 is SYGVKD in the germline V gene. CDR3 length equals 17 residues. V was clipped by 7 bases and J by 5 bases, with 24 bases between them. The CDR3 DNA sequence: TGTGCCATCACCCACGACCACCCGGGACGGGGAAACAATGAGCAGTTCTTC. Amino acid sequence: CAITHDHPGRGNNEQFF.

The chain is built from TRBV6-5 and TRBJ2-1, with 8 bases lining up with TRBD2. The V and J ends lost 6 bases and 4 bases, in that order; junction bases with no gene match: 5. The CDR3 loop spans 14 amino acids. Germline V gene data show CDR1 as MNHEY and CDR2 as SVGAGI. CDR3 region: CASSPGTSYNEQFF. The CDR3 coding sequence is TGTGCCAGCAGCCCCGGGACTAGTTACAATGAGCAGTTCTTC.

V usage is TRBV27 and J usage is TRBJ2-2; D is possibly TRBD1 (5 bases). The germline V gene encodes CDR1 MNHEY and CDR2 SMNVEV (reference sequence). Trimming took off 8 bases at V and 6 bases at J, with 16 bases between the two ends. CDR3 length: 14 amino acids. The CDR3 sequence: CASQGHINSGELFF. The CDR3 coding sequence is TGTGCCAGCCAAGGACACATCAACTCCGGGGAGCTGTTTTTT.

The rearrangement links TRBV4-1 to TRBJ2-7, with D hard to call. Trimming took 1 base from V and 0 from J, leaving 13 bases between them. Germline V gives CDR1 MGHRA, CDR2 YSYEKL. The CDR3 sequence is 16 residues long. This CDR3 is CASSQVRLGRSYEQYF. CDR3 coding DNA: TGCGCCAGCAGCCAAGTCAGATTAGGCCGCTCCTACGAGCAGTACTTC.

This chain connects TRBV6-1 to TRBJ2-3; D is undetermined. The germline V gene has CDR1 MNHNS and CDR2 SASEGT. This CDR3 comprises 14 residues. V gave up 2 bases and J gave up 4 bases, with 10 bases separating them. CDR3 in DNA: TGTGCCAGCAGTGAAAGTGGCGCTCCAGATACGCAGTATTTT. Its translation: CASSESGAPDTQYF.